This TCR beta chain originates from a study of blood T cell repertoires in COVID-19. Study overall: COVID-19 samples from acute and convalescent phases originated in the United States, Italy and Spain. From T cells, B-cell-depleted T cells, or PBMCs came the material, which was cDNA or gDNA.

Generated by immunoSEQ multiplex PCR, the TCRdb table keeps only in-frame clones and is missing some. Among approximately 70,000 clones listed, 75% to 85% were seen once. This receptor was obtained from a woman aged 55-69 years with acute or convalescent COVID-19. The sequenced material came from peripheral blood.

The CDR3 sequence is CASSIQTSGGYPDTQYF. CDR3 DNA sequence: TGTGCCAGCAGCATACAGACTAGCGGGGGTTACCCAGATACGCAGTATTTT. This chain links TRBV7-6 with TRBJ2-3, with 12 bases aligning to TRBD2. The V segment lost 5 bases and the J segment 4 bases; nucleotides outside the gene matches: 10. The CDR3 totals 17 residues. Germline V gene data show CDR1 as SGHVS and CDR2 as FNYEAQ.